Listed below are T cell receptor beta chains from one sample, sequenced in a study of OX40 agonist ivuxolimab in advanced cancers. Only in-frame clones appear in the TCRdb table, and some are missing; sequencing was by immunoSEQ multiplex PCR. The sample lists roughly 60,000 clones, about 80% occurring once. The specimen comprised CD4+ or CD8+ T cells sorted from blood, sampled in a trial of the OX40 agonist ivuxolimab. These receptors originate from an adult with an advanced solid tumor such as melanoma, head and neck, liver or kidney cancer. Each CDR3 is given with its conserved first and last residue. A D gene is named only where the DNA matches it firmly. Expanded clones are given a class, and other clones once, few, many or no size at all.

v_gene: TRBV28
d_gene: TRBD2
abundance: .
j_gene: TRBJ2-7
CDR3nt: TGTGCCAGCAGTCCGGGACTAGCGGAGGGCTACGAGCAGTACTTC
CDR3aa: CASSPGLAEGYEQYF

v_gene: TRBV4-1
d_gene: .
abundance: .
j_gene: TRBJ2-7
CDR3nt: TGCGCCAGCAGCCAAGAAAGGGGCCGGGGCGAGCAGTACTTC
CDR3aa: CASSQERGRGEQYF

v_gene: TRBV7-9
d_gene: .
abundance: .
j_gene: TRBJ2-7
CDR3nt: TGTGCCAGCAGCTCGCGGGACAGCCGGTACGAGCAGTACTTC
CDR3aa: CASSSRDSRYEQYF

v_gene: TRBV7-9
d_gene: .
abundance: once
j_gene: TRBJ1-2
CDR3nt: TGTGCCAGCAGCCCGGACGGGTCTCGATATGGCTACACCTTC
CDR3aa: CASSPDGSRYGYTF

v_gene: TRBV18
d_gene: TRBD1
abundance: .
j_gene: TRBJ2-1
CDR3nt: TGTGCCAGCTCACCACCCAGGGGGCACAATGAGCAGTTCTTC
CDR3aa: CASSPPRGHNEQFF

v_gene: TRBV5-4
d_gene: .
abundance: .
j_gene: TRBJ1-1
CDR3nt: TGTGCCAGCAGCTGGGTGAACACTGAAGCTTTCTTT
CDR3aa: CASSWVNTEAFF

v_gene: TRBV6-1
d_gene: .
abundance: .
j_gene: TRBJ2-1
CDR3nt: TGTGCCAGCAGTTCTCGGACAGAGTCCAATGAGCAGTTCTTC
CDR3aa: CASSSRTESNEQFF

v_gene: TRBV5-1
d_gene: .
abundance: .
j_gene: TRBJ2-4
CDR3nt: TGCGCCAGCAGCTTGCTACCGTCTACAAAAGACATTCAGTACTTC
CDR3aa: CASSLLPSTKDIQYF

v_gene: TRBV2
d_gene: TRBD1
abundance: .
j_gene: TRBJ1-2
CDR3nt: TGTGCCAGCACCCCGACAGGGGTGTTGGCCTATGGCTACACCTTC
CDR3aa: CASTPTGVLAYGYTF

v_gene: TRBV7-9
d_gene: .
abundance: medium-sized
j_gene: TRBJ1-2
CDR3nt: TGTGCCAGCAGCTTAGATGGGTATTCGCCTGGCTACACCTTC
CDR3aa: CASSLDGYSPGYTF

v_gene: TRBV18
d_gene: TRBD1
abundance: .
j_gene: TRBJ1-5
CDR3nt: TGTGCCAGCTCCCCCCATCCGCCCGGGACAGGTGGAAATCAGCCCCAGCATTTT
CDR3aa: CASSPHPPGTGGNQPQHF

v_gene: TRBV5-1
d_gene: TRBD2
abundance: .
j_gene: TRBJ2-5
CDR3nt: TGCGCCAGCAGCTTGCGCCGCGGGAGTAGGCAAGAGACCCAGTACTTC
CDR3aa: CASSLRRGSRQETQYF

v_gene: TRBV7-2
d_gene: TRBD2
abundance: .
j_gene: TRBJ2-3
CDR3nt: TGTGCCAGCAGCTTCCTAGCGGGGGGGCTAGATACGCAGTATTTT
CDR3aa: CASSFLAGGLDTQYF

v_gene: TRBV18
d_gene: .
abundance: .
j_gene: TRBJ1-4
CDR3nt: TGTGCCAGCTCACCATCCACAGCAACTAATGAAAAACTGTTTTTT
CDR3aa: CASSPSTATNEKLFF

v_gene: TRBV28
d_gene: .
abundance: once
j_gene: TRBJ2-2
CDR3nt: TGTGCCAGCAGTTTATCGAGTCTAGCGAACACCGGGGAGCTGTTTTTT
CDR3aa: CASSLSSLANTGELFF

v_gene: TRBV5-1
d_gene: TRBD2
abundance: .
j_gene: TRBJ2-7
CDR3nt: TGCGCCAGCAGCCGTAGCGGGAGGCCCCTTTACGAGCAGTACTTC
CDR3aa: CASSRSGRPLYEQYF

v_gene: TRBV19
d_gene: .
abundance: medium-sized
j_gene: TRBJ1-2
CDR3nt: TGTGCCAGTAGTATATCTGTTGGTGGGGGCTACACCTTC
CDR3aa: CASSISVGGGYTF

v_gene: TRBV18
d_gene: TRBD1
abundance: .
j_gene: TRBJ1-1
CDR3nt: TGTGCCAGCTCACCACAAGCGATTAGACAGGGTGCTGAAGCTTTCTTT
CDR3aa: CASSPQAIRQGAEAFF

v_gene: TRBV7-9
d_gene: TRBD2
abundance: .
j_gene: TRBJ2-4
CDR3nt: TGTGCCAGCAGCTTATTAGCGGGTGACATTCAGTACTTC
CDR3aa: CASSLLAGDIQYF

v_gene: TRBV5-6
d_gene: .
abundance: .
j_gene: TRBJ2-7
CDR3nt: TGTGCCAGCAGCTTGACTGGGGCCTCGCAGTACTTC
CDR3aa: CASSLTGASQYF

v_gene: TRBV30
d_gene: TRBD2
abundance: .
j_gene: TRBJ2-7
CDR3nt: TGTGCCTATTTAGCGGGAGTCAAAAACGAGCAGTACTTC
CDR3aa: CAYLAGVKNEQYF

v_gene: TRBV5-1
d_gene: TRBD2
abundance: .
j_gene: TRBJ2-2
CDR3nt: TGCGCCAGCAGCTTGGTGGGACTAGCGAACGGTACCGGGGAGCTGTTTTTT
CDR3aa: CASSLVGLANGTGELFF

v_gene: TRBV19
d_gene: TRBD1
abundance: .
j_gene: TRBJ1-4
CDR3nt: TGTGCCAGTGGGACAGAGAATGAAAAACTGTTTTTT
CDR3aa: CASGTENEKLFF

v_gene: TRBV5-1
d_gene: .
abundance: .
j_gene: TRBJ2-1
CDR3nt: TGCGCCAGCAGCTTGGACCATAGCGGAATCTACAATGAGCAGTTCTTC
CDR3aa: CASSLDHSGIYNEQFF

v_gene: TRBV29-1
d_gene: .
abundance: few
j_gene: TRBJ2-5
CDR3nt: TGCAGCGTTGAGGCCAGCGCCCAAGAGACCCAGTACTTC
CDR3aa: CSVEASAQETQYF

v_gene: TRBV19
d_gene: TRBD1
abundance: .
j_gene: TRBJ1-5
CDR3nt: TGTGCCAGTAGTATACGGTCGACAGGGGGTCAGCCCCAGCATTTT
CDR3aa: CASSIRSTGGQPQHF

v_gene: TRBV18
d_gene: .
abundance: .
j_gene: TRBJ2-5
CDR3nt: TGTGCCAGCTCATACCAGGACGAGACCCAGTACTTC
CDR3aa: CASSYQDETQYF

v_gene: TRBV2
d_gene: TRBD1
abundance: .
j_gene: TRBJ2-7
CDR3nt: TGTGCCAGCCTCCCTGGGGGGACAGGAACCTACGAGCAGTACTTC
CDR3aa: CASLPGGTGTYEQYF

v_gene: TRBV13
d_gene: .
abundance: .
j_gene: TRBJ2-1
CDR3nt: TGTGCCACCAGGATCCCCGGGACTGCAATCAATGAGCAGTTCTTC
CDR3aa: CATRIPGTAINEQFF

v_gene: TRBV28
d_gene: TRBD1
abundance: .
j_gene: TRBJ1-4
CDR3nt: TGTGCCATCGAGGGGACAGAGGAAAAACTGTTTTTT
CDR3aa: CAIEGTEEKLFF

v_gene: TRBV30
d_gene: .
abundance: .
j_gene: TRBJ2-3
CDR3nt: TGTGCCTGGAGTGTACTGGGGCAGGGGAGCACAGATACGCAGTATTTT
CDR3aa: CAWSVLGQGSTDTQYF

v_gene: TRBV7-3
d_gene: .
abundance: .
j_gene: TRBJ2-5
CDR3nt: TGTGCCAGCAGCTTAGGGCATCAAGAGACCCAGTACTTC
CDR3aa: CASSLGHQETQYF

v_gene: TRBV27
d_gene: .
abundance: .
j_gene: TRBJ1-1
CDR3nt: TGTGCCAGCAGTAAAGGGGGGCAAGCTTTCTTT
CDR3aa: CASSKGGQAFF

v_gene: TRBV28
d_gene: .
abundance: .
j_gene: TRBJ2-7
CDR3nt: TGTGCCAGCAATCCCGGGACCCTGAGCTCCTACGAGCAGTACTTC
CDR3aa: CASNPGTLSSYEQYF

v_gene: TRBV28
d_gene: .
abundance: .
j_gene: TRBJ1-1
CDR3nt: TGTGCCAGCATCACCGGGGTCGGAACTGAAGCTTTCTTT
CDR3aa: CASITGVGTEAFF

v_gene: TRBV7-6
d_gene: .
abundance: .
j_gene: TRBJ1-2
CDR3nt: TGTGCCAGCAGCTCCGGAAGGGCAGGGGCTCATGGCTACACCTTC
CDR3aa: CASSSGRAGAHGYTF

v_gene: TRBV5-4
d_gene: .
abundance: .
j_gene: TRBJ2-3
CDR3nt: TGTGCCAGCAGCTGGGACCTATTTAGGGCAGATACGCAGTATTTT
CDR3aa: CASSWDLFRADTQYF

v_gene: TRBV19
d_gene: TRBD1
abundance: .
j_gene: TRBJ1-5
CDR3nt: TGTGCCAGCAACAGGGGACTTGGCAATCAGCCCCAGCATTTT
CDR3aa: CASNRGLGNQPQHF

v_gene: TRBV21-1
d_gene: .
abundance: .
j_gene: TRBJ2-3
CDR3nt: TGTGCCAGCAGCAAAGGACAGTGCACAGATACGCAGTATTTT
CDR3aa: CASSKGQCTDTQYF

v_gene: TRBV18
d_gene: .
abundance: medium-sized
j_gene: TRBJ1-2
CDR3nt: TGTGCCAGCTCCGTACAAGGGGGTGGAGGCTACACCTTC
CDR3aa: CASSVQGGGGYTF